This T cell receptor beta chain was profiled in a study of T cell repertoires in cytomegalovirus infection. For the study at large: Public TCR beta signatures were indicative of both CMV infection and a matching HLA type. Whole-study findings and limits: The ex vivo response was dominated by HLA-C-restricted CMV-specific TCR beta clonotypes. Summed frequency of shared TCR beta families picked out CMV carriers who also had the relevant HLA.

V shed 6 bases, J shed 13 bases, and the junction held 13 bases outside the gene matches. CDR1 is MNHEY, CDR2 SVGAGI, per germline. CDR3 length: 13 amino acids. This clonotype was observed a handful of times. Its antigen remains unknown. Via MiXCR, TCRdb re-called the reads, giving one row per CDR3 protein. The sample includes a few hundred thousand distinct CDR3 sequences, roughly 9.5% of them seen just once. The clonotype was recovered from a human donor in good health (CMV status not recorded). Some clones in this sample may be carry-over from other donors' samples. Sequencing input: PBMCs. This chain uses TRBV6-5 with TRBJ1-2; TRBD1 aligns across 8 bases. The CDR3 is CASSRLPRTGTTF. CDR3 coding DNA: TGTGCCAGCAGCCGCCTCCCTAGGACAGGGACCACCTTC.